This TCR beta chain originates from a study of PD-L1 blockade in urothelial cancer. Overall study context: In 2014 therapy began: atezolizumab 1,200 mg intravenously every 3 weeks. Male patients with bladder-origin urothelial cancer numbered about nine tenths of the roughly 30. Blood drawn 3 weeks (second dose) and 6 weeks after treatment start was analyzed.

Time point denoted: peripheral blood 6 weeks after treatment start. Metastatic or locally advanced urothelial carcinoma was present in the patients. Produced via immunoSEQ multiplex PCR; TCRdb's table is partial and in-frame only. The table lists approximately 28,000 clones, approximately 80% of them singletons. Germline trimming cut 2 bases from V and 4 bases from J; bases unmatched to any gene: 6. Germline V lookup: CDR1 MNHNY, CDR2 SVGAGI (reference sequence). This CDR3 comprises 16 residues. The specimen comprised PBMCs, sampled around atezolizumab (anti-PD-L1) treatment. The sequence was obtained from a man aged 70-80 years with urothelial cancer. V is TRBV6-6 and J is TRBJ2-5; 11 bases agree with TRBD2. This chain's CDR3 is CASSYATSGSRETQYF. The CDR3 region has the DNA TGTGCCAGCAGTTACGCCACTAGCGGGAGTAGAGAGACCCAGTACTTC.